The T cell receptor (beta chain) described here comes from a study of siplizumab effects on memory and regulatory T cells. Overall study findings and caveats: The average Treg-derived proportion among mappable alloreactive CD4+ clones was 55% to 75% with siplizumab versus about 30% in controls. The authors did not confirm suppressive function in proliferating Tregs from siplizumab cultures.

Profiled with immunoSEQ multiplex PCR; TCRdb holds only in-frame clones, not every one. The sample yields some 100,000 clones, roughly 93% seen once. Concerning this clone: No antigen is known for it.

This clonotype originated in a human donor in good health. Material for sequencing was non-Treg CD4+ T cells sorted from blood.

The CDR3 region is CASSLGGTSGTDTQYF. Written as DNA, the CDR3 is TGTGCCAGCAGCTTAGGTGGGACTAGCGGCACAGATACGCAGTATTTT. This sequence joins TRBV11-2 and TRBJ2-3; 10 bases are shared with TRBD2. CDR3 length: 16 residues. Germline CDR1 SGHAT, CDR2 FQNNGV. Losses at the gene ends were 1 base for V and 1 base for J; bases not matched to a gene: 2. The entire variable domain, with the rest obtained from reference TRBV11-2 and TRBJ2-3, is as follows: EAGVAQSPRYKIIEKRQSVAFWCNPISGHATLYWYQQILGQGPKLLIQFQNNGVVDDSQLPKDRFSAERLKGVDSTLKIQPAKLEDSAVYLCASSLGGTSGTDTQYFGPGTRLTVL.